This T cell receptor beta chain appears in the sequencing data of a study of CD8+CD57+ T cells in acquired aplastic anemia. The overall study: CD4+ and CD8+ cells, once sorted, gave DNA averaging roughly 3.2 ug.

The germline V gene has CDR1 SGHTA and CDR2 FQGTGA. CDR3 length: 14 amino acids. Whoever was chosen for sequencing had shown CD8+CD57+ cell expansion by flow cytometry. As a group, the patients uniformly had severe acquired aplastic anemia. TCR beta VDJ and CDR3 profiling used genomic DNA as template. TCRdb reprocessed the reads with MiXCR, giving one entry per CDR3 protein. The repertoire holds about 260,000 distinct CDR3 sequences, with 82% as singletons. This clonotype showed up just a few times. Its antigen remains unknown. An end of the junction does not agree with germline; a read error may underlie this. Findings and caveats of the study: Patients and controls had CD8+ Simpson's diversity values that were not significantly distinct. Patients and controls were found to share more than 25 CD8+ CDR3 sequences.

This sequence was found in a human donor with aplastic anemia. Sequencing used sorted CD4+, CD8+, or CD8+CD57+ T cells (not recorded which) from PBMCs. The J gene is TRBJ2-5, the V gene TRBV7-3; TRBD2 might be the D (5 bases). The CDR3 here is CATSIGSGPETQYF. The CDR3 DNA is TGTGCCACCAGCATAGGCAGCGGTCCAGAGACGCAGTACTTC.